These 2 T cell receptor beta chains came from one sample sequenced in a study of cytomegalovirus exposure and HLA in healthy donors. Vbeta (60) and Jbeta (13) primers were used in the PCR. The table came from immunoSEQ multiplex PCR; TCRdb's copy has only in-frame clones and leaves some out. The sample has about 190,000 clones; around three quarters are singletons. The sample was PBMCs. Receptors originate from a young woman in good health and CMV-seronegative.

This clone came up a few times. J is TRBJ2-7 and V is TRBV7-2; 10 bases are a match to TRBD1. In germline, CDR1 is SGHTA, CDR2 FQGNSA. V lost 4 bases, J lost 0 bases, and 0 bases stayed unmatched. CDR3 size: 14 residues. The CDR3 loop is CASSWTGGSYEQYF. Here the CDR3 DNA reads TGTGCCAGCAGCTGGACAGGGGGCTCCTACGAGCAGTACTTC.

The V call is TRBV5-3, the J call TRBJ2-7, with 7 nucleotides matching TRBD1. TRBV5-3 carries the ORF label, with uncertain function. V was clipped by 8 bases and J by 5 bases; unmatched bases: 13. The CDR3 covers 14 residues. The CDR3 bases are TGTGCCAGCCCATGGGCTGGGACAGATAACGAGCAGTACTTC. Protein sequence: CASPWAGTDNEQYF.